The 9 T cell receptor beta chains in this list originate from one sample, sequenced in a study of T cell repertoires in cytomegalovirus infection. TCRdb fed the reads into MiXCR, producing one record per CDR3 protein. Here the sample spans hundreds of thousands of distinct CDR3 sequences, about 33% being singletons. These TCRs are of unknown antigen specificity. The input for sequencing was cultured PBMCs, taken from culture after CMV antigen stimulation. The origin of the receptors is a human donor in good health (CMV status not recorded). Some clones in this sample may be carry-over from other donors' samples.

The chain has TRBV19 and TRBJ2-1; 8 bases agree with TRBD2. The length of the CDR3 is 16 residues. V was clipped by 3 bases and J by 4 bases; unmatched bases: 8. Germline CDR1 is LNHDA and CDR2 is SQIVND (reference sequence). This CDR3 is CASSMGGRISYNEQFF. As DNA, the CDR3 is TGTGCCAGTAGTATGGGCGGGAGGATATCTTACAATGAGCAGTTCTTC.

In the case of this clonotype: Relative to the germline gene, one junction end is altered; a read error may explain this. The chain recombines TRBV6-2 or TRBV6-3 with TRBJ2-4; 10 bases agree with TRBD1. The CDR3 covers 14 residues. Germline loops: CDR1 MNHEY, CDR2 SVGEGT. CDR3 sequence: CASSYSGTGVLSCF. CDR3 nucleotide sequence: TGTGCCAGCAGTTACTCCGGGACAGGGGTCTTGAGTTGCTTC.

This clonotype was picked up a small number of times. The gene calls are TRBV4-1 and TRBJ2-4; 7 nucleotides align to TRBD1. With 3 bases clipped from V and 7 bases from J, the junction kept 9 bases outside the gene matches. CDR3 length: 15 residues. Germline V lookup: CDR1 MGHRA, CDR2 YSYEKL. The CDR3 sequence: CASSHQDRRSNIQYF. CDR3 bases: TGCGCCAGCAGCCATCAGGACAGGAGGAGCAACATTCAGTACTTC.

The rearrangement links TRBV12-3 or TRBV12-4 to TRBJ2-1; a weak D match, TRBD2 (6 bases). Trimming took off 5 bases at V and 10 bases at J, with 15 bases between the two ends. CDR3 length equals 13 residues. The CDR3 DNA reads TGTGCCAGCAGTCCTGGCGGGGCTGGGGAGCAGTTCTTC. This gives the protein CASSPGGAGEQFF.

This clonotype was seen only a few times. The chain employs TRBV11-2 and TRBJ2-3; 8 positions agree with TRBD2. V lost 5 bases, J lost 4 bases, and 8 bases stayed unmatched. The CDR3 length is 15 residues. CDR1 is SGHAT, CDR2 FQNNGV, per germline. The CDR3 DNA follows: TGTGCCAGCAGCCTTGGATGGACTAGCCCAGATACGCAGTATTTT. Its protein is CASSLGWTSPDTQYF.

The V and J genes are TRBV6-5 and TRBJ2-3; TRBD1 aligns across 10 bases. Germline V lookup: CDR1 MNHEY, CDR2 SVGAGI. J was trimmed by 3 bases and V by 6 bases; bases with no gene match: 9. This CDR3 spans 16 amino acids. The CDR3 loop is CASSQNPGQGTDTQYF. The CDR3 DNA reads as TGTGCCAGCAGCCAGAATCCGGGACAGGGGACAGATACGCAGTATTTT.

This clonotype appeared a few times. This rearrangement joins TRBV7-2 to TRBJ2-1; D gene ambiguous. The V and J ends lost 4 bases and 6 bases respectively, with 7 bases between them. The germline gives CDR1 SGHTA, CDR2 FQGNSA. This CDR3 contains 12 residues. The CDR3 loop reads CASSSATNEQFF. The DNA for the CDR3 is TGTGCCAGCAGCTCAGCCACCAATGAGCAGTTCTTC.

The rearrangement links TRBV6-6 to TRBJ2-1, with D possibly called TRBD1 or TRBD2 (6 bases each). This CDR3 is built from 15 residues. Germline V lookup: CDR1 MNHNY, CDR2 SVGAGI (reference sequence). V was shortened by 0 bases and J by 7 bases, with 13 bases between the two germline ends. The CDR3 DNA reads TGTGCCAGCAGTTACTCGATCGGGGGCGTGAATGAGCAGTTCTTC. It codes for CASSYSIGGVNEQFF.

A few counts support this clonotype. The chain employs TRBV7-9 and TRBJ1-1, with D perhaps TRBD1 (6 bases). The CDR3 is 12 residues long. Trimming removed 6 bases from V and 11 bases from J, with 16 bases in between. Germline CDR1 SEHNR, CDR2 FQNEAQ (reference sequence). CDR3 coding DNA: TGTGCCAGCAGTACGCAGGGGAACCGGGCTTTCTTT. Translating it yields CASSTQGNRAFF.